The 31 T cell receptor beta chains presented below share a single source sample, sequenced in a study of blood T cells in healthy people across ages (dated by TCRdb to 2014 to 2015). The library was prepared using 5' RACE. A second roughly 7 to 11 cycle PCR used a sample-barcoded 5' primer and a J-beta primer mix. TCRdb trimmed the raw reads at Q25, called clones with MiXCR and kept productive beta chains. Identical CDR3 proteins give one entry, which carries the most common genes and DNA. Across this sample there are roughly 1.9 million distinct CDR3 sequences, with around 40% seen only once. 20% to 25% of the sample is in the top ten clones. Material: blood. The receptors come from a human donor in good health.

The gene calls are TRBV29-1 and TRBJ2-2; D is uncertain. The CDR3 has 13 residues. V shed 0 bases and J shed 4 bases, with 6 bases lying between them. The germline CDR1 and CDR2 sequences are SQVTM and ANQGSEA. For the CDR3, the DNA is TGCAGCGTTGAAGAAGCGTCCACCGGGGAGCTGTTTTTT. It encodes CSVEEASTGELFF.

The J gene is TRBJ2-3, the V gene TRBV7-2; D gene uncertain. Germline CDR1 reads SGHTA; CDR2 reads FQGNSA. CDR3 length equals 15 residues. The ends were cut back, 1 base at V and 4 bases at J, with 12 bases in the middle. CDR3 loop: CASSLVQARSDTQYF. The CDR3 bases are TGTGCCAGCAGCTTAGTCCAGGCTCGGTCAGATACGCAGTATTTT.

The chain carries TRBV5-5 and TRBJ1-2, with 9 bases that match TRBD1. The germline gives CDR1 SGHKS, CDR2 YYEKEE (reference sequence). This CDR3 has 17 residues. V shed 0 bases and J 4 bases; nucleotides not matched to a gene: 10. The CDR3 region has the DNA TGTGCCAGCAGCTTGGCCTTTTCAAGGACAGGGGCCTATGGCTACACCTTC. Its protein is CASSLAFSRTGAYGYTF.

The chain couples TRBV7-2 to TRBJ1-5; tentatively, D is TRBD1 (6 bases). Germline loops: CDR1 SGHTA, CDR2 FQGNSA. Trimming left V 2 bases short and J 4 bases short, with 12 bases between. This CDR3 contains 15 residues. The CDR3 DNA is TGTGCCAGCAGCTTATCGAGGGGGATGAATCAGCCCCAGCATTTT. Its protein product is CASSLSRGMNQPQHF.

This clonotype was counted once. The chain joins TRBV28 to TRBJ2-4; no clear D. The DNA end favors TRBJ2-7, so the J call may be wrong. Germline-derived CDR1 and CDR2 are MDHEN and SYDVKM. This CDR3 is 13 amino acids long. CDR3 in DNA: TGTGCCAGCAGTTCTGAGAACCTCTACGAGCAGTACTTC. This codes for CASSSENLYEQYF.

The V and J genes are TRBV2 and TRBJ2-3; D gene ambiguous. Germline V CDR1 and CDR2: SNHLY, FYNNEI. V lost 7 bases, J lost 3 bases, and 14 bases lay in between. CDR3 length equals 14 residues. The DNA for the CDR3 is TGTGCCAGCACCATCGCGGTCTATACAGATACGCAGTATTTT. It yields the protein CASTIAVYTDTQYF.

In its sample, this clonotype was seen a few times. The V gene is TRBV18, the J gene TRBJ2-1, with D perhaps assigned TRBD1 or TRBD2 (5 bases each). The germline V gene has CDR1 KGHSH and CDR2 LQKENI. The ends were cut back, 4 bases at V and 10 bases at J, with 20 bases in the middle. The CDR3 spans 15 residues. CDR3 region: CASSLSLGDPGEQFF. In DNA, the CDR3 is TGTGCCAGCTCACTCTCCTTGGGGGACCCGGGGGAGCAGTTCTTC.

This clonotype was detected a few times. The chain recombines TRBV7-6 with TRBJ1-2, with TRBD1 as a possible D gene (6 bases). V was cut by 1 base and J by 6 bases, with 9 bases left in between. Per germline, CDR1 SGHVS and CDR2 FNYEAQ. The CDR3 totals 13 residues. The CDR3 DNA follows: TGTGCCAGCAGCTTAGACAGGGCGAATGGCTACACCTTC. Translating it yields CASSLDRANGYTF.

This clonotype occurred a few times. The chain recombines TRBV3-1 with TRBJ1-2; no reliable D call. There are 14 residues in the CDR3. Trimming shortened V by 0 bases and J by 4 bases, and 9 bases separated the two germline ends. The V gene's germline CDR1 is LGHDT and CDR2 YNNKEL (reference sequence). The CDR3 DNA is TGTGCCAGCAGCCAAGATATCCGGGTCTATGGCTACACCTTC. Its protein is CASSQDIRVYGYTF. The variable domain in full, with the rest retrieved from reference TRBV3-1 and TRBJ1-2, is DTAVSQTPKYLVTQMGNDKSIKCEQNLGHDTMYWYKQDSKKFLKIMFSYNNKELIINETVPNRFSPKSPDKAHLNLHINSLELGDSAVYFCASSQDIRVYGYTFGSGTRLTVV.

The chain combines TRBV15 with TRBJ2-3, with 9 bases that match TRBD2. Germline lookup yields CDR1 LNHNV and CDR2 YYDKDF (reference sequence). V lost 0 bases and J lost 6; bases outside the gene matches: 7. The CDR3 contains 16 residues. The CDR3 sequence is CATSRDGAGGGDTQYF. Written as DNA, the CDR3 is TGTGCCACCAGCAGAGACGGAGCGGGGGGCGGGGATACGCAGTATTTT.

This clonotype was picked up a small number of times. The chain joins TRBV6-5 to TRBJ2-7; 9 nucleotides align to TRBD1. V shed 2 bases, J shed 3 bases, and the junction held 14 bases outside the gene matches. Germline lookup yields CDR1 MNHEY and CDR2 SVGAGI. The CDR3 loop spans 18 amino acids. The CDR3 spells CASSYTASPGTGNYEQYF. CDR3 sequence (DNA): TGTGCCAGCAGTTACACGGCGAGCCCCGGGACAGGGAACTACGAGCAGTACTTC.

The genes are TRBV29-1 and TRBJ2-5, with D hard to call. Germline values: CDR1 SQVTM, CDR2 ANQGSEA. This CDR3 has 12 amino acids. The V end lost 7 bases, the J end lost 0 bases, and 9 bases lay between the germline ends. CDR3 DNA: TGCAGCGGATGGACCAACCAAGAGACCCAGTACTTC. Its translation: CSGWTNQETQYF.

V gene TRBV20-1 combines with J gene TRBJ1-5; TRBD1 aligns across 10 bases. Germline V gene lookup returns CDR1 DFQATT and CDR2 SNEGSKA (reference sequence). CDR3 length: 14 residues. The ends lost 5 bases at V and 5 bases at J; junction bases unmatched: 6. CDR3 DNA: TGCAGTGCTCCGACAGGGGGCCCCCATCAGCCCCAGCATTTT. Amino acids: CSAPTGGPHQPQHF.

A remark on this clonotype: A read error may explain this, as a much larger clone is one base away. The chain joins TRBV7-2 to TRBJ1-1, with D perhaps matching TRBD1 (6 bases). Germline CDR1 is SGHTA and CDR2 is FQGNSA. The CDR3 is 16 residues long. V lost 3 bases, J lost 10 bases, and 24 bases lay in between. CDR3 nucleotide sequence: TGTGCCAGCAGCTTTAGGTTTTTGAGGGGGTCCTCTCCAGCTTTCTTT. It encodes CASSFRFLRGSSPAFF. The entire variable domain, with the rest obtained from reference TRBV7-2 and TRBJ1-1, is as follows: GAGVSQSPSNKVTEKGKDVELRCDPISGHTALYWYRQSLGQGLEFLIYFQGNSAPDKSGLPSDRFSAERTGGSVSTLTIQRTQQEDSAVYLCASSFRFLRGSSPAFFGQGTRLTVV.

The chain's CDR3 is CASSVRAGELFF. The CDR3 nucleotides are TGTGCCAGCAGCGTAAGGGCCGGGGAGCTGTTTTTT. The chain carries TRBV9 and TRBJ2-2; D not certain. Germline CDR1 reads SGDLS; CDR2 reads YYNGEE. Trimming took off 1 base at V and 6 bases at J, with 4 bases between the two ends. The CDR3 contains 12 residues.

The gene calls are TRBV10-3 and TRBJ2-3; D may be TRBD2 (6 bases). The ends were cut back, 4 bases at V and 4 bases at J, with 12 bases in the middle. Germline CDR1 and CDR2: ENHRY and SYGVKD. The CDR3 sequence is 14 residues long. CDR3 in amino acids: CAISAGGSPDTQYF. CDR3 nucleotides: TGTGCCATCAGTGCCGGGGGATCCCCAGATACGCAGTATTTT.

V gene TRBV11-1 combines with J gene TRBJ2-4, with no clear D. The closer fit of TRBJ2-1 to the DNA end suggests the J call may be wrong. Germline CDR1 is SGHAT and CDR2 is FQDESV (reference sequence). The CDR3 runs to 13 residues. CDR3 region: CASSFEAKNIQFF. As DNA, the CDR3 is TGTGCCAGCAGCTTTGAAGCCAAAAACATTCAGTTCTTC.

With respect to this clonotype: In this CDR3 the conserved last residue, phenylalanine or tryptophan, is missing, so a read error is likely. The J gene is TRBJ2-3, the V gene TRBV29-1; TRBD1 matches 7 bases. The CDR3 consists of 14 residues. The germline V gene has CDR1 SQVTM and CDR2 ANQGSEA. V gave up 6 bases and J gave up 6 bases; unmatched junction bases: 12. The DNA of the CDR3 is TGCAGCGTACGTCGACAGGGAGTGAGGGATACGCAGTATTCT. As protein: CSVRRQGVRDTQYS.

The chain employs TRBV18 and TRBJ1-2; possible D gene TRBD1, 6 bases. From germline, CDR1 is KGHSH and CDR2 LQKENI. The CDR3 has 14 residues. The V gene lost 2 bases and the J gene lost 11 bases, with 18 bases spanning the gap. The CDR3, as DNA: TGTGCCAGCTCACCAATCGCAGGGGAGCGTGGTTACACCTTC. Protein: CASSPIAGERGYTF.

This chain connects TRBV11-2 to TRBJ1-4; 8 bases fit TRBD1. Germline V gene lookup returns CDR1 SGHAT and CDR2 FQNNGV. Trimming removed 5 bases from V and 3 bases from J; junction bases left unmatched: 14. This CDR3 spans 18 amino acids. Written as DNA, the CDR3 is TGTGCCAGCAGCCGTATACCGGGACAGGTAGACCCTAATGAAAAACTGTTTTTT. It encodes CASSRIPGQVDPNEKLFF. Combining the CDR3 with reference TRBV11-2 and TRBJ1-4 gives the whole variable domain EAGVAQSPRYKIIEKRQSVAFWCNPISGHATLYWYQQILGQGPKLLIQFQNNGVVDDSQLPKDRFSAERLKGVDSTLKIQPAKLEDSAVYLCASSRIPGQVDPNEKLFFGSGTQLSVL.

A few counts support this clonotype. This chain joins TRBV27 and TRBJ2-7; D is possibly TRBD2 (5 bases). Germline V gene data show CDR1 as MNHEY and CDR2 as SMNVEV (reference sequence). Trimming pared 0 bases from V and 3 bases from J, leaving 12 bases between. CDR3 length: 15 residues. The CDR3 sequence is CASSLSSAANYEQYF. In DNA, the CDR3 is TGTGCCAGCAGTTTATCGTCAGCGGCAAACTACGAGCAGTACTTC.

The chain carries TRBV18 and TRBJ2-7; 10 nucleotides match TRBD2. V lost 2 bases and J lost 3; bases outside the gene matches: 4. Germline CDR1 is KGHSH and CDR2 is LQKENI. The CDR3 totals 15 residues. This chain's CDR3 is CASSPTASGGYEQYF. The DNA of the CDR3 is TGTGCCAGCTCACCAACGGCTAGCGGGGGCTACGAGCAGTACTTC.

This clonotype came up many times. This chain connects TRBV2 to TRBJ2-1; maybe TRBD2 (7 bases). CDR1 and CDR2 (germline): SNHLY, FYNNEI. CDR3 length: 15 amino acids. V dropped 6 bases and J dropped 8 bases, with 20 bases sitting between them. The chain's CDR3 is CASSNRGGGFDEQFF. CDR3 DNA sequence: TGTGCCAGCAGCAACCGGGGAGGGGGGTTTGATGAGCAGTTCTTC.

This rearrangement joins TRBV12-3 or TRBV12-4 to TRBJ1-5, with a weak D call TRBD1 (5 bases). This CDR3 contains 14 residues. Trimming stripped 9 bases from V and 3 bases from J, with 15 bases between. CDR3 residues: CASKSGPYNQPQHF. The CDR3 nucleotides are TGTGCCAGTAAATCGGGGCCTTACAATCAGCCCCAGCATTTT.

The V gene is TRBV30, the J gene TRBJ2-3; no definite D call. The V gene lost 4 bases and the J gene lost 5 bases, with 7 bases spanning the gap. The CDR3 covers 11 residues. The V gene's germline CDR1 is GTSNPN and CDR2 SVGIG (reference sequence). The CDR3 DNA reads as TGTGCCTGGACCGGTGGAGATACGCAGTATTTT. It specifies CAWTGGDTQYF.

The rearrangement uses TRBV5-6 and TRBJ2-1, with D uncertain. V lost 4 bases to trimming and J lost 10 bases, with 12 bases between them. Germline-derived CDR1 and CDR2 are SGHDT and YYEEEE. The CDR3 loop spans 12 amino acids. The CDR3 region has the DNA TGTGCCAGCAGCACTTACTCCAGAGAGCAGTTCTTC. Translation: CASSTYSREQFF.

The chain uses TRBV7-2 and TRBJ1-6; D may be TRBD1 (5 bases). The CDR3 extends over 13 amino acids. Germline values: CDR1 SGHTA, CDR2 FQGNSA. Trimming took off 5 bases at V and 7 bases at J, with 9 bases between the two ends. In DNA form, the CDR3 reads TGTGCCAGCAGCAACGGGGCCAATTCACCCCTCCACTTT. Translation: CASSNGANSPLHF.

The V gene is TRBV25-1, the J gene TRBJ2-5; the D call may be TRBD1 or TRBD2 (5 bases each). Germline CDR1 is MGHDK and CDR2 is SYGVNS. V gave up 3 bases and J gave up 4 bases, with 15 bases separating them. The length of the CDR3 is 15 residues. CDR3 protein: CASSDPRVGGETQYF. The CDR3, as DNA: TGTGCCAGCAGTGATCCCCGGGTTGGGGGAGAGACCCAGTACTTC.

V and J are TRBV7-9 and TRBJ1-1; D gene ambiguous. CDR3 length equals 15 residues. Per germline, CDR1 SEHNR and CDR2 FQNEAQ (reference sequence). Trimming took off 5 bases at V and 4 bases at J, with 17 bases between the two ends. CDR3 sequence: CASSPSMASGTEAFF. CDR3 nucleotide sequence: TGTGCCAGCAGCCCCTCGATGGCCTCGGGCACTGAAGCTTTCTTT.

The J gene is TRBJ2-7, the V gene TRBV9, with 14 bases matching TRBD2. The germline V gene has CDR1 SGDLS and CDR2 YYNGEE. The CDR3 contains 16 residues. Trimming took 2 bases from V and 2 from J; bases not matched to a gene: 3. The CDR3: CASSVGLAGGTYEQYF. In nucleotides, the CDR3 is TGTGCCAGCAGCGTTGGACTAGCGGGGGGAACCTACGAGCAGTACTTC.

CDR3 nucleotides: TGTGCCAGCAGCCTCTTTAACCGGGACAACTATTACGAGCAGTACTTC. Translating it yields CASSLFNRDNYYEQYF. The chain recombines TRBV7-9 with TRBJ2-4, with D tentatively TRBD1 (6 bases). The last part of the DNA fits TRBJ2-7 better; the J call may be wrong. The CDR3 length is 16 residues. The germline V gene has CDR1 SEHNR and CDR2 FQNEAQ (reference sequence).